The 16 T cell receptor beta chains reported below all come from one sample, sequenced in a study of OX40 agonist ivuxolimab in advanced cancers. This table comes from immunoSEQ multiplex PCR, and its TCRdb copy is limited to in-frame clones, with some not included. The table shows fewer than 85,000 clones, with 86% occurring only once. The sequencing here drew on CD4+ or CD8+ T cells sorted from blood, taken in a trial of the OX40 agonist ivuxolimab. These receptors were taken from an adult with an advanced solid tumor such as melanoma, head and neck, liver or kidney cancer.

The V and J genes are TRBV4-2 and TRBJ2-7; a possible D gene is TRBD2 (5 bases). Germline-derived CDR1 and CDR2 are LGHNA and YNFKEQ. This CDR3 is built from 15 residues. V lost 0 bases and J 5 bases, leaving 14 bases between the germline ends. The CDR3 is CASSQEARDFNEQYF. CDR3 nucleotide sequence: TGTGCCAGCAGCCAAGAAGCGAGGGATTTTAACGAGCAGTACTTC.

This clone was seen only once. This sequence joins TRBV30 and TRBJ1-1; D is uncertain. The germline CDR1 and CDR2 sequences are GTSNPN and SVGIG (reference sequence). Trimming took 0 bases from V and 6 from J, leaving 11 bases between them. The CDR3 is 13 amino acids. The CDR3 here is CAWSVRGFAEAFF. CDR3 coding DNA: TGTGCCTGGAGTGTACGAGGGTTTGCTGAAGCTTTCTTT. The whole variable domain, filled in from reference TRBV30 and TRBJ1-1, reads SQTIHQWPATLVQPVGSPLSLECTVEGTSNPNLYWYRQAAGRGLQLLFYSVGIGQISSEVPQNLSASRPQDRQFILSSKKLLLSDSGFYLCAWSVRGFAEAFFGQGTRLTVV.

The chain uses TRBV6-5 and TRBJ2-3; a possible D gene is TRBD2 (5 bases). The V end was cut by 0 bases, the J end by 1 base, with 8 bases between. Germline V gene lookup returns CDR1 MNHEY and CDR2 SVGAGI. The CDR3 loop spans 15 amino acids. The CDR3 protein is CASSYSRRRTDTQYF. CDR3 bases: TGTGCCAGCAGTTACTCGAGGAGGCGCACAGATACGCAGTATTTT.

This clone was seen just once. V gene TRBV2 combines with J gene TRBJ2-3, with D hard to call. This CDR3 spans 16 amino acids. The V and J ends lost 0 bases and 2 bases respectively, with 12 bases between them. Germline V lookup: CDR1 SNHLY, CDR2 FYNNEI. The CDR3 DNA sequence: TGTGCCAGCAGTGAAGCGCTTCCCCTTTCCACAGATACGCAGTATTTT. Encoded protein: CASSEALPLSTDTQYF.

The rearrangement uses TRBV18 and TRBJ1-2, with D possibly TRBD1 on 5 matching bases. The CDR3 runs 14 residues. Trimming shortened V by 5 bases and J by 3 bases, and 13 bases separated the two germline ends. Looked up from germline, CDR1 is KGHSH and CDR2 is LQKENI. The CDR3 region is CASSGAGRDYGYTF. Here the CDR3 DNA reads TGTGCCAGCTCAGGGGCAGGTCGAGACTATGGCTACACCTTC.

The chain couples TRBV10-3 to TRBJ2-3; the match to TRBD2 covers 8 bases. This CDR3 region has 17 residues. The J segment lost 0 bases and the V segment lost 0 bases, leaving 5 bases of the junction unmatched. In germline, CDR1 is ENHRY, CDR2 SYGVKD. The CDR3, as DNA: TGTGCCATCAGTGAGTCTAGAGCGGGGGTAAGCACAGATACGCAGTATTTT. Its protein is CAISESRAGVSTDTQYF.

The V call is TRBV5-6, the J call TRBJ1-6; unclear D gene. CDR3 length: 16 residues. The ends were cut back, 5 bases at V and 0 bases at J, with 12 bases in the middle. Germline V gene data show CDR1 as SGHDT and CDR2 as YYEEEE. CDR3 coding DNA: TGTGCCAGCAGGGCGCAGTCAAGCTCCTATAATTCACCCCTCCACTTT. This encodes CASRAQSSSYNSPLHF.

This chain links TRBV18 with TRBJ1-2, with TRBD1 identical over 7 bases. CDR1 is KGHSH, CDR2 LQKENI, per germline. V dropped 5 bases and J dropped 8; count of bases not matched to a gene: 5. This CDR3 is built from 12 residues. The CDR3 sequence: CASSTTGVGYTF. CDR3 DNA: TGTGCCAGCTCAACCACAGGGGTCGGCTACACCTTC.

This clone was seen a few times. The V call is TRBV5-1, the J call TRBJ1-3; D ambiguous. CDR1 is SGHRS, CDR2 YFSETQ, per germline. CDR3 length: 17 residues. The V end lost 0 bases, the J end lost 0 bases, and 13 bases lay between the germline ends. CDR3 sequence (DNA): TGCGCCAGCAGCTTGGGTGCCAAAAGCGTCTCTGGAAACACCATATATTTT. It yields the protein CASSLGAKSVSGNTIYF.

The chain uses TRBV2 and TRBJ2-5; no firm D call. The CDR3 spans 11 residues. Trimming took off 6 bases at V and 3 bases at J, with 5 bases between the two ends. CDR1 and CDR2 from the germline V gene are SNHLY and FYNNEI. The CDR3: CASSPKETQYF. For the CDR3, the DNA is TGTGCCAGCAGCCCCAAAGAGACCCAGTACTTC. Complete variable domain (other parts from reference TRBV2 and TRBJ2-5): EPEVTQTPSHQVTQMGQEVILRCVPISNHLYFYWYRQILGQKVEFLVSFYNNEISEKSEIFDDQFSVERPDGSNFTLKIRSTKLEDSAMYFCASSPKETQYFGPGTRLLVL.

The chain employs TRBV7-3 and TRBJ2-5; TRBD1 agrees at 7 bases. The CDR3 is made up of 15 amino acids. Germline CDR1 reads SGHTA; CDR2 reads FQGTGA. With V trimmed by 0 bases and J by 1 base, 2 bases remained unmatched. In DNA, the CDR3 is TGTGCCAGCAGCTTAACGGGACAGCCCCAAGAGACCCAGTACTTC. Amino acid sequence: CASSLTGQPQETQYF.

The chain employs TRBV11-3 and TRBJ2-5; no clear D. Looked up from germline, CDR1 is SGHNT and CDR2 is YENEEA. The CDR3 spans 15 residues. V lost 1 base and J lost 1, with 10 bases in between. The CDR3 region has the DNA TGTGCCAGCAGCTTAGTGGGCGGATCCCAAGAGACCCAGTACTTC. Protein sequence: CASSLVGGSQETQYF.

The DNA for the CDR3 is TGTGCCAGCCCCCCCTGGGGGGCGACTCCCATGAACACCGGGGAGCTGTTTTTT. Amino acid sequence: CASPPWGATPMNTGELFF. The V call is TRBV7-9, the J call TRBJ2-2; possibly TRBD1 or TRBD2 for D (6 bases each). Trimming left V 8 bases short and J 1 base short, with 23 bases between. Germline CDR1 is SEHNR and CDR2 is FQNEAQ (reference sequence). This CDR3 region has 18 residues.

This chain connects TRBV29-1 to TRBJ1-4; no firm D call. V dropped 4 bases and J dropped 0 bases, with 12 bases sitting between them. CDR1 and CDR2 (germline): SQVTM, ANQGSEA. This CDR3 has 15 amino acids. The CDR3 DNA sequence: TGCAGCGTTGCGGATTCTGCGGCAACTAATGAAAAACTGTTTTTT. This gives the protein CSVADSAATNEKLFF.

The chain uses TRBV6-6 and TRBJ1-3, with 7 bases aligning to TRBD1. The V segment lost 6 bases and the J segment 7 bases; nucleotides outside the gene matches: 9. The CDR3 loop spans 14 amino acids. Looked up from germline, CDR1 is MNHNY and CDR2 is SVGAGI (reference sequence). CDR3 loop: CASSPSGTENTIYF. CDR3 DNA sequence: TGTGCCAGCAGCCCCAGTGGGACAGAGAACACCATATATTTT.

V and J are TRBV2 and TRBJ1-6; the D is unclear. CDR3 length equals 15 residues. Germline V gene data show CDR1 as SNHLY and CDR2 as FYNNEI. The V end was cut by 3 bases, the J end by 0 bases, with 6 bases between. CDR3 DNA sequence: TGTGCCAGCAGTGACAGGAGCTCCTATAATTCACCCCTCCACTTT. Translation: CASSDRSSYNSPLHF.